Listed here is a single TCR beta chain. This record belongs to a study of blood T cell repertoires in COVID-19. Across the study: The United States, Italy and Spain were the sources of the acute and convalescent COVID-19 samples. The cDNA or gDNA used as material had been derived from T cells, B-cell-depleted T cells, or PBMCs.

This CDR3 has 13 amino acids. J lost 9 bases, V lost 3 bases, and 8 bases had no gene match. From germline, CDR1 is GTSNPN and CDR2 SVGIG (reference sequence). Study processing details: Amplification with reference gene primers provided the estimates of nucleated cell counts. The data were produced by immunoSEQ multiplex PCR, yet TCRdb's version contains in-frame clones alone and is incomplete. V and J calls and clone size are as listed in that table; D and trimming were resolved from the DNA. The sample comprises some 290,000 clones, about four fifths of which are singletons, and about 2.9% rests with the top ten.

The source of this sequence is a woman aged 55-70 years with active or convalescent COVID-19. The J gene is TRBJ1-2, the V gene TRBV30, with 9 bases that match TRBD1. The specimen was peripheral blood. The CDR3 loop reads CAWSAGTGRRYTF. The CDR3 region has the DNA TGTGCCTGGAGCGCCGGGACAGGGAGACGCTACACCTTC.